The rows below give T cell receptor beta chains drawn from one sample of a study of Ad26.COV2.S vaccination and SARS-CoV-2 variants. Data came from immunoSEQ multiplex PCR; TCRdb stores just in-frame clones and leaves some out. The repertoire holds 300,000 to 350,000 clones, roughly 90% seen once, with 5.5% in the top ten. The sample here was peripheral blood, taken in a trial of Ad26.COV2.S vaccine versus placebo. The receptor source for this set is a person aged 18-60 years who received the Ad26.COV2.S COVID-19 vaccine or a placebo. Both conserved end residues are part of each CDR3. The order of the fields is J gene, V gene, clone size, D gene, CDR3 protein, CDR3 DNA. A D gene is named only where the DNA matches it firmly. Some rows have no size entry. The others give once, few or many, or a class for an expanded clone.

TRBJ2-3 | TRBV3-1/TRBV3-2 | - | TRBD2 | CASSPTTSGGGADTQYF | TGTGCCAGCAGCCCGACGACTAGCGGGGGCGGGGCAGATACGCAGTATTTT
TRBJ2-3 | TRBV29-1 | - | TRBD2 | CSVEVSYPSGGLPSTDTQYF | TGCAGCGTTGAAGTGTCGTACCCTAGCGGGGGCCTCCCTAGCACAGATACGCAGTATTTT
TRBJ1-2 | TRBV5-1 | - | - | CASSLDPVNYGYTF | TGCGCCAGCAGCTTGGACCCGGTTAACTATGGCTACACCTTC
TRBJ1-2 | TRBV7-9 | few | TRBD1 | CASSLGGQIINYGYTF | TGTGCCAGCAGCTTAGGGGGACAGATCATTAACTATGGCTACACCTTC
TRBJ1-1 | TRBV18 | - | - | CASSPLRDPEAFF | TGTGCCAGCTCACCACTAAGGGACCCTGAAGCTTTCTTT
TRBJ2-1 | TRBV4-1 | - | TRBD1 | CASSQVSGGLDEQFF | TGCGCCAGCAGCCAAGTTTCAGGGGGCTTGGATGAGCAGTTCTTC
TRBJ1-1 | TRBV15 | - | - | CATSRGTGPMNTEAFF | TGTGCCACCAGCAGAGGTACAGGCCCTATGAACACTGAAGCTTTCTTT
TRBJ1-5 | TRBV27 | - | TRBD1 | CASSPDRASNQPQHF | TGTGCCAGCAGCCCGGACAGGGCGAGCAATCAGCCCCAGCATTTT
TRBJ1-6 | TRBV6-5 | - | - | CASGPAYLNSPLHF | TGTGCCAGCGGCCCCGCATATCTTAATTCACCCCTCCACTTT
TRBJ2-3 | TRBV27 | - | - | CASLPQGSITDTQYF | TGTGCCAGCCTTCCTCAGGGCTCGATCACAGATACGCAGTATTTT
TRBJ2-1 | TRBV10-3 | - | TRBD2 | CAISDVGGYNEQFF | TGTGCCATCAGTGATGTGGGGGGGTACAATGAGCAGTTCTTC
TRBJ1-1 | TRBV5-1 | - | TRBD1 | CASSLGQGVLMNTEAFF | TGCGCCAGCAGCTTGGGACAGGGTGTCCTCATGAACACTGAAGCTTTCTTT
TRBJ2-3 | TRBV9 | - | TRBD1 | CASSVTLTGVADTQYF | TGTGCCAGCAGCGTTACATTGACAGGGGTTGCAGATACGCAGTATTTT
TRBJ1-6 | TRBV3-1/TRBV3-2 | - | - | CASSQYRTETWRSPLHF | TGTGCCAGCAGCCAGTACAGAACCGAAACCTGGAGGTCACCCCTCCACTTT
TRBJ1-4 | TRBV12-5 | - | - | CASGPPLGEKLFF | TGTGCTAGTGGTCCCCCCCTCGGTGAAAAACTGTTTTTT
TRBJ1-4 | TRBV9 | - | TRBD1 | CASSSRGTGFEKLFF | TGTGCCAGCAGCTCGCGGGGGACAGGGTTTGAAAAACTGTTTTTT
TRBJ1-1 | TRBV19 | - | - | CASSIGANTEAFF | TGTGCCAGTAGTATCGGGGCGAACACTGAAGCTTTCTTT
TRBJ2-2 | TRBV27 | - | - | CASSFGHSSTGELFF | TGTGCCAGCAGTTTTGGACACAGCAGTACCGGGGAGCTGTTTTTT
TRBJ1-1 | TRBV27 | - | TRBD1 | CASSLGWTGGGTEAFF | TGTGCCAGCAGTTTGGGGTGGACAGGAGGAGGCACTGAAGCTTTCTTT
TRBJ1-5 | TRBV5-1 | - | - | CASSDGQASNQPQHF | TGCGCCAGCAGCGACGGGCAGGCTAGCAATCAGCCCCAGCATTTT
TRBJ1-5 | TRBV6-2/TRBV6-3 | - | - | CASSTMLWQGYTLNQPQHF | TGTGCCAGCAGTACCATGTTGTGGCAGGGTTATACCCTTAATCAGCCCCAGCATTTT
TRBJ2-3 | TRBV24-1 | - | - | CATGDGDTQYF | TGTGCCACCGGCGATGGGGATACGCAGTATTTT
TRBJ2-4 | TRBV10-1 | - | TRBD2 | CASSEGVAGGNANGKNIQYF | TGCGCCAGCAGTGAAGGGGTAGCGGGGGGGAACGCTAATGGCAAAAACATTCAGTACTTC
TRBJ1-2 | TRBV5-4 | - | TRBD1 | CASSLGGQFYGYTF | TGTGCCAGCAGCCTCGGGGGACAGTTCTATGGCTACACCTTC
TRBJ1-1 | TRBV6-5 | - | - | CASSYSNGDTEAFF | TGTGCCAGCAGTTACTCGAACGGGGACACTGAAGCTTTCTTT
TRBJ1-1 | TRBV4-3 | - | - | CASSQARQAEAFF | TGCGCCAGCAGCCAAGCTAGACAGGCTGAAGCTTTCTTT
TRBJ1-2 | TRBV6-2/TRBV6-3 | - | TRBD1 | CASSWGQTYGYTF | TGTGCCAGCAGTTGGGGACAGACCTATGGCTACACCTTC
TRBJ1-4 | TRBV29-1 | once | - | CSVAPAAGAAEKLFF | TGCAGCGTCGCCCCGGCCGCAGGGGCCGCGGAAAAACTGTTTTTT
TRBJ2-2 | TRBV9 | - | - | CASSVYSAGELFF | TGTGCCAGCAGCGTTTATAGCGCCGGGGAGCTGTTTTTT
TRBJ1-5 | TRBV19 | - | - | CASSIGSQPQHF | TGTGCCAGTAGTATAGGGTCCCAGCCCCAGCATTTT
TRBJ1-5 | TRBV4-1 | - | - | CASSRQDSPSNQPQHF | TGCGCCAGCAGCCGGCAGGACAGTCCTAGCAATCAGCCCCAGCATTTT
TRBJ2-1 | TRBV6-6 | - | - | CASSAGFYEQFF | TGTGCCAGCAGCGCGGGGTTTTATGAGCAGTTCTTC
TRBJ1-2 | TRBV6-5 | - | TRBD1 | CASSSNRGSIYGYTF | TGTGCCAGCAGTTCTAACAGGGGGTCCATTTATGGCTACACCTTC
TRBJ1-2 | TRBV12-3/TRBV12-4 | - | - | CASSSSGPYGYTF | TGTGCCAGCAGTTCCAGTGGGCCCTATGGCTACACCTTC
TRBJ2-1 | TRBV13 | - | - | CASSLEGESNEQFF | TGTGCCAGCAGCTTGGAGGGGGAAAGCAATGAGCAGTTCTTC
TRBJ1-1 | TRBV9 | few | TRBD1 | CASSGSGTGYLEAFF | TGTGCCAGCAGCGGATCCGGGACAGGCTATTTAGAAGCTTTCTTT
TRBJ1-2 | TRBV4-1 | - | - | CASSQDLTGSNYGYTF | TGCGCCAGCAGCCAAGATTTAACGGGCTCTAACTATGGCTACACCTTC
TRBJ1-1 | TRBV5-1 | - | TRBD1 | CASSLTGVGTEAFF | TGCGCCAGCAGCTTGACAGGGGTAGGGACTGAAGCTTTCTTT
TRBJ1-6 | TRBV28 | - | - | CASSFRTGSSPLHF | TGTGCCAGCAGTTTTAGAACAGGGAGTTCACCCCTCCACTTT
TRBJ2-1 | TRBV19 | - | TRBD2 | CASTYSRGGSHNEQFF | TGTGCCAGTACCTATAGTAGGGGAGGGTCCCACAATGAGCAGTTCTTC
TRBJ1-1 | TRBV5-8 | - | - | CASRDLGAEAFF | TGTGCCAGCAGGGATCTTGGCGCTGAAGCTTTCTTT
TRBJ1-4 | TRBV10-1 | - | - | CASSEGGEGEKLFF | TGCGCCAGCAGTGAAGGAGGAGAGGGTGAAAAACTGTTTTTT
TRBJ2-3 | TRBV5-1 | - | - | CASKEASSTDTQYF | TGCGCCAGCAAGGAAGCCTCGAGCACAGATACGCAGTATTTT
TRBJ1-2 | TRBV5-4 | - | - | CASSAEQGYYGYTF | TGTGCCAGCAGCGCTGAACAGGGTTACTATGGCTACACCTTC
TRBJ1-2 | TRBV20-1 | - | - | CSASSREGSYGYTF | TGCAGTGCTAGTTCCAGGGAGGGTAGCTATGGCTACACCTTC
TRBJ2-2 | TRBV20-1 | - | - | CSAAGAGELFF | TGCAGTGCCGCAGGGGCCGGGGAGCTGTTTTTT
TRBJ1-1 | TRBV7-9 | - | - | CASSSFGGLKNTEAFF | TGTGCCAGCAGCTCTTTTGGTGGCCTAAAGAACACTGAAGCTTTCTTT
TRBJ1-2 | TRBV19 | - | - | CASSNRDTLYGYTF | TGTGCCAGTTCAAACCGGGACACTCTCTATGGCTACACCTTC
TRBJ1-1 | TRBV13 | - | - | CASSLVYGYTEAFF | TGTGCCAGCAGCTTAGTTTATGGGTACACTGAAGCTTTCTTT
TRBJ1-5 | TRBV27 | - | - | CASRRGTSNNQPQHF | TGTGCCAGCAGAAGGGGGACAAGCAATAATCAGCCCCAGCATTTT
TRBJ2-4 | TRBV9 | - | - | CASSAGTLPIQYF | TGTGCCAGCAGCGCCGGGACTTTACCTATTCAGTACTTC
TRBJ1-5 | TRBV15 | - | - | CATSPGLSNQPQHF | TGTGCCACCAGTCCGGGCCTTAGCAATCAGCCCCAGCATTTT
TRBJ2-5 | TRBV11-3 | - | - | CASSLGVHRPAQYF | TGTGCCAGCAGCTTAGGAGTCCACCGTCCGGCCCAGTACTTC
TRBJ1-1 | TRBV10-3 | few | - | CATWDGMNTEAFF | TGTGCCACCTGGGACGGTATGAACACTGAAGCTTTCTTT
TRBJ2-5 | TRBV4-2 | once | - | CASSQEETQYF | TGTGCCAGCAGCCAAGAAGAGACCCAGTACTTC
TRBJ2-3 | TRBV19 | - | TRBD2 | CASSIGLAGVGTQYF | TGTGCCAGTAGCATCGGACTAGCGGGAGTAGGTACGCAGTATTTT
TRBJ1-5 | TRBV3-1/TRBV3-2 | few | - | CASSQWGPDQPQHF | TGTGCCAGCAGCCAATGGGGCCCCGATCAGCCCCAGCATTTT
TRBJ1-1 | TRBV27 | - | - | CASSHLQGNTEAFF | TGTGCCAGCAGTCACCTCCAGGGGAACACTGAAGCTTTCTTT
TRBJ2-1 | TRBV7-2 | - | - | CASSPMGQYNEQFF | TGTGCCAGCAGCCCCATGGGACAATACAATGAGCAGTTCTTC
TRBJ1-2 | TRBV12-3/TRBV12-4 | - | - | CASRPRLEFGYTF | TGTGCCAGCAGACCCCGGTTAGAGTTTGGCTACACCTTC